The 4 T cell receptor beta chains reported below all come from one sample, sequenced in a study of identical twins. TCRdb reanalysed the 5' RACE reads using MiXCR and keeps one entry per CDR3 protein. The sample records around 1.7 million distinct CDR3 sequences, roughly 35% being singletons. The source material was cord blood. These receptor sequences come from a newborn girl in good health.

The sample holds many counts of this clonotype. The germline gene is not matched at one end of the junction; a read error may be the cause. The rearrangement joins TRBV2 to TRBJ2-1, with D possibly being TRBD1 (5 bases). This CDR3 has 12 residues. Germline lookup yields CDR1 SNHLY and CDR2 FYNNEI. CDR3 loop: CASRDSYNEQFF. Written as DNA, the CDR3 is TGCGCCAGCAGGGACTCCTACAATGAGCAGTTCTTC.

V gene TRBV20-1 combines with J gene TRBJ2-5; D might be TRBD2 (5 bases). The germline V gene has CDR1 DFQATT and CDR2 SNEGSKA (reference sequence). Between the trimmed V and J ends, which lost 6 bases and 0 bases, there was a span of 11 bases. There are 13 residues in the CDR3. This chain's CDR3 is CSARRGNQETQYF. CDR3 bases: TGCAGTGCACGGAGAGGGAACCAAGAGACCCAGTACTTC.

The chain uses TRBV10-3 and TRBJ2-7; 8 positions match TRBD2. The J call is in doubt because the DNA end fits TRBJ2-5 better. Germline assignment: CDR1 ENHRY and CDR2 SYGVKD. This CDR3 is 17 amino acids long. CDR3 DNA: TGTGCCATCAGCCCAGGGCTAGCGGGTTCCAATCAGGAGACCCAGTACTTC. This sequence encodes CAISPGLAGSNQETQYF.

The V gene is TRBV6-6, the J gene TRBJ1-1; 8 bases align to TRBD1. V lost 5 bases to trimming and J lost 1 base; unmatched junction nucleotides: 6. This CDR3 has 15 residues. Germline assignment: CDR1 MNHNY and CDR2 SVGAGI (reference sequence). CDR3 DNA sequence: TGTGCCAGCAGTCAAGCCCAGGGGGCGAACACTGAAGCTTTCTTT. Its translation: CASSQAQGANTEAFF.